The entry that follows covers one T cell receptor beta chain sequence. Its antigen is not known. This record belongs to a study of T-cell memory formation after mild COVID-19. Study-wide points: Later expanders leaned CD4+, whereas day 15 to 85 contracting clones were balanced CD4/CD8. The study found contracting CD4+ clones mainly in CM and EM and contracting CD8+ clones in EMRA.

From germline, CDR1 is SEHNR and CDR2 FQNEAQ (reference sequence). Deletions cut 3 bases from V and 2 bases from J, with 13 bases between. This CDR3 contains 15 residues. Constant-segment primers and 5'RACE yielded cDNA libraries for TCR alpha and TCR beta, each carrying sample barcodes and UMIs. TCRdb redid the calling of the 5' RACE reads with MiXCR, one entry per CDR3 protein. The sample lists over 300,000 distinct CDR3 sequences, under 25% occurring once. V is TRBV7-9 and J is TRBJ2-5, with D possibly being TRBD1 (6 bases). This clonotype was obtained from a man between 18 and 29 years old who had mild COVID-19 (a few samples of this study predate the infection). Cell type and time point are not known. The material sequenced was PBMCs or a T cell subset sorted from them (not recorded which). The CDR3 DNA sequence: TGTGCCAGCAGCTTTGGGCAGGGGATTCAAGAGACCCAGTACTTC. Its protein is CASSFGQGIQETQYF.